A selection of T cell receptor beta chains follows, all from one sample in a study of beta chain features in type 1 diabetes. Profiled with immunoSEQ multiplex PCR; TCRdb holds only in-frame clones, not every one. The sample carries hundreds of thousands of clones, about 14% recorded once. Sequencing input: naive CD4+ T cells from blood. The receptors derive from a man in his late teens or twenties with type 1 diabetes. CDR3s include the opening cysteine and the closing phenylalanine or tryptophan. D genes are given only for firm matches. The listing skips clone size in some rows; elsewhere it reads once, few, many or a size class.

clone size,D gene,J gene,V gene,CDR3 DNA,CDR3 protein
.,.,TRBJ2-6,TRBV18,TGTGCCAGCTCACCCATCGAAGGGGAAGGGCCTGGGGCCAACGTCCTGACTTTC,CASSPIEGEGPGANVLTF
.,.,TRBJ2-7,TRBV29-1,TGCAGCGTTCTAGGCAGAACCTACGAGCAGTACTTC,CSVLGRTYEQYF
.,.,TRBJ2-7,TRBV30,TGTGCCTGGACCACGGATTGGGACGCCTACGAGCAGTACTTC,CAWTTDWDAYEQYF
.,.,TRBJ2-7,TRBV6-5,TGTGCCAGCAGTTATCGACAGGCCCTCTCCTACGAGCAGTACTTC,CASSYRQALSYEQYF
.,TRBD1,TRBJ2-4,TRBV14,TGTGCCAGCAGCCGACAAAATCAGGGGGCGCGGTACTTC,CASSRQNQGARYF
few,.,TRBJ2-7,TRBV29-1,TGCAGCGTCACGGGACTCCAAGGGAGCTACGAGCAGTACTTC,CSVTGLQGSYEQYF
.,.,TRBJ1-1,TRBV7-3,TGTGCCAGCAGGGTTTTACAGAACACTGAAGCTTTCTTT,CASRVLQNTEAFF
few,.,TRBJ1-5,TRBV7-2,TGTGCCAGCAGCTTATTATCGGGAGCTCATCAGCCCCAGCATTTT,CASSLLSGAHQPQHF
few,.,TRBJ1-2,TRBV30,TGTGCCCTGGAGGAAGGGGGGCAGTTCTATGGCTACACCTTC,CALEEGGQFYGYTF
few,.,TRBJ1-5,TRBV30,TGTGCCTGGAGTCCACAGGGTAATCAGCCCCAGCATTTT,CAWSPQGNQPQHF
.,.,TRBJ2-5,TRBV6-1,TGTGCCAGCAGTTACGGGGAGACCCAGTACTTC,CASSYGETQYF
few,.,TRBJ1-1,TRBV30,TGTGCCTGGAGTCCAGGGTCTCGGAACACTGAAGCTTTCTTT,CAWSPGSRNTEAFF
.,TRBD2,TRBJ2-1,TRBV7-9,TGTGCCAGCAGCTTCCTAGCGGGCGAGAATGAGCAGTTCTTC,CASSFLAGENEQFF
few,TRBD1,TRBJ2-1,TRBV5-1,TGCGCCAGCAGCTTACAGGGGGCATACGAGCAGTTCTTC,CASSLQGAYEQFF
few,TRBD2,TRBJ2-3,TRBV10-3,TGTGCCATCACTAGGGGCGGGGGAACCCTCGAGGATACGCAGTATTTT,CAITRGGGTLEDTQYF
.,.,TRBJ2-5,TRBV29-1,TGCAGCGTTGGCCGGTTGATGCAGATAGAGACCCAGTACTTC,CSVGRLMQIETQYF
.,.,TRBJ2-5,TRBV19,TGTGCCAGTAGGGGAGCGGCGGCCGCCCAAGAGACCCAGTACTTC,CASRGAAAAQETQYF
.,.,TRBJ1-2,TRBV4-3,TGCGCCAGCAGCCAAGGGTTTGGCAGAATCTATGGCTACACCTTC,CASSQGFGRIYGYTF
.,.,TRBJ2-5,TRBV9,TGTGCCAGCACCCTAGGTCTCAGGAAGATAGGAGAGACCCAGTACTTC,CASTLGLRKIGETQYF
few,TRBD2,TRBJ2-3,TRBV7-6,TGTGCCAGCACGGCGGGAGCGCGGGGTGATACGCAGTATTTT,CASTAGARGDTQYF
.,.,TRBJ2-5,TRBV5-1,TGCGCCAGCAGTTTCAGCCAAGAGACCCAGTACTTC,CASSFSQETQYF
.,.,TRBJ2-3,TRBV10-3,TGTGCCATCAGTGGGACCGGGGGGCGCACAGATACGCAGTATTTT,CAISGTGGRTDTQYF
.,.,TRBJ2-7,TRBV19,TGTGCCAGTAGTAGGTCCTTAACTTCATCCTACGAGCAGTACTTC,CASSRSLTSSYEQYF
.,.,TRBJ2-3,TRBV5-1,TGCGCCAGCAGTCCTGGGTCCACAGATACGCAGTATTTT,CASSPGSTDTQYF
.,.,TRBJ1-4,TRBV30,TGTGCCTGGAGTCAGGGGATGGTTGGTCGAAAACTGTTTTTT,CAWSQGMVGRKLFF
.,.,TRBJ2-1,TRBV14,TGTGCCAGCAGCCAAACCCTGTACAATGAGCAGTTCTTC,CASSQTLYNEQFF
few,.,TRBJ1-1,TRBV25-1,TGTGCCAGCAGTGAATCTATATTGAACACTGAAGCTTTCTTT,CASSESILNTEAFF
.,TRBD1,TRBJ2-3,TRBV5-1,TGCGCCAGCAGCTTGGGACAGGGGGCTGCAGATACGCAGTATTTT,CASSLGQGAADTQYF
.,TRBD1,TRBJ2-5,TRBV25-1,TGTGCCAGCAGTCTCAGGGGGCTAGGGGAGACCCAGTACTTC,CASSLRGLGETQYF
.,TRBD1,TRBJ1-2,TRBV30,TGTGCCTCCCACGGGGGACAGGGGAACTTCTATGGCTACACCTTC,CASHGGQGNFYGYTF
few,.,TRBJ1-2,TRBV9,TGTGCCAGCAGCGTAGACTTACTCGGTGGCTACACCTTC,CASSVDLLGGYTF
.,TRBD2,TRBJ2-5,TRBV10-3,TGTGCCATCAGTGAGTCGTGGTCCGCTAGCGGGAAAGAGACCCAGTACTTC,CAISESWSASGKETQYF
.,.,TRBJ2-7,TRBV5-1,TGCGCCAGCAGCTCTGAGAACGAGCAGTACTTC,CASSSENEQYF
few,.,TRBJ1-1,TRBV2,TGTGCCAGCTCATTGATCACTGAAGCTTTCTTT,CASSLITEAFF
few,.,TRBJ2-7,TRBV7-9,TGTGCCAGCACCCCTCGGGGCGGCGACTACAACTCCTACGAGCAGTACTTC,CASTPRGGDYNSYEQYF
few,TRBD1,TRBJ2-5,TRBV29-1,TGCAGCGTTGCGGACAGGACAGGGGGCCAAGAGACCCAGTACTTC,CSVADRTGGQETQYF
few,.,TRBJ2-7,TRBV18,TGTGCCAGCTCACCACTGGGCGGAAATTACGAGCAGTACTTC,CASSPLGGNYEQYF
few,.,TRBJ2-7,TRBV29-1,TGCAGCGCCTTAGACAGGCTGAGGGAGCAGTACTTC,CSALDRLREQYF
.,.,TRBJ2-5,TRBV5-1,TGCGCCAGCAGCACCCAGGAAGAGACCCAGTACTTC,CASSTQEETQYF
.,TRBD2,TRBJ2-3,TRBV7-2,TGTGCCAGCAGCTTCGCCGGGGGGGGGACAGATACGCAGTATTTT,CASSFAGGGTDTQYF
.,TRBD2,TRBJ2-1,TRBV6-4,TGTGCCAGCAGTGGGGGACTAGCGGTTTCCTACAATGAGCAGTTCTTC,CASSGGLAVSYNEQFF
.,.,TRBJ2-7,TRBV12-5,TGTGCTAGTGGTTTGGTCCTCGACAGGTACGAGCAGTACTTC,CASGLVLDRYEQYF
few,.,TRBJ2-1,TRBV6-5,TGTGCCAGCAGTTACTCCGGCCTAGTTTCGTATGAGCAGTTCTTC,CASSYSGLVSYEQFF
.,TRBD2,TRBJ2-1,TRBV7-2,TGTGCCAGCAGCTCACGGACTAGCGGGAGAATCGATGAGCAGTTCTTC,CASSSRTSGRIDEQFF
.,TRBD1,TRBJ2-2,TRBV27,TGTGCCAGCAGTTTAAAGACAGGGGGCCTGGGGGAGCTGTTTTTT,CASSLKTGGLGELFF
few,.,TRBJ1-2,TRBV6-1,TGTGCCAGCAGTGAACAGACGGCCAACTATGGCTACACCTTC,CASSEQTANYGYTF
few,.,TRBJ1-2,TRBV10-3,TGTGCCATCAGTGACGAAGGCTATGGCTACACCTTC,CAISDEGYGYTF
few,.,TRBJ2-1,TRBV28,TGTGCCAGCAGTTTATTGTACTGGTCGGGGAAAAATGAGCAGTTCTTC,CASSLLYWSGKNEQFF
few,TRBD1,TRBJ2-7,TRBV5-1,TGCGCCAGCAGCTCGGACAGGGGGCTCCTCGAGCAGTACTTC,CASSSDRGLLEQYF
.,.,TRBJ1-4,TRBV9,TGTGCCAGCAGCGTAGACCCCAGGGGCCCTAATGAAAAACTGTTTTTT,CASSVDPRGPNEKLFF
few,TRBD2,TRBJ2-5,TRBV6-5,TGTGCCAGCAGTCCGCGGACTAGCGGCGAGACCCAGTACTTC,CASSPRTSGETQYF
.,.,TRBJ2-3,TRBV9,TGTGCCAGCAGCGCCGGCCACCAAGGACAGAGCACAGATACGCAGTATTTT,CASSAGHQGQSTDTQYF